The T cell receptor (beta chain) under discussion was sequenced for a study of cytomegalovirus exposure and HLA in healthy donors listed by TCRdb under 2017. In terms of the full investigation: An earlier analysis of approximately 590 of the donors reported about 290 Gb of sequence data and around 120 million unique TCR beta sequences from about 179 million T cells. Approximately 310 gigabases of sequencing data and tens of millions of unique TCR sequences were included in an early release covering roughly 600 HLA-typed donors. The genetic ancestry cluster associated with self-reported Caucasian donors included 80% to 90% of the roughly 400 genotyped donors. The study was designed to test whether signatures of past pathogen exposure could be identified by cataloging public T cell receptors. The study used immunosequencing to profile the T cell repertoires of approximately 650 subjects and linked those repertoires to cytomegalovirus serostatus. Along with the approximately 700-subject first cohort, a separate validation cohort of approximately 110 different subjects was used. To predict cytomegalovirus infection status, the study combined high-throughput TCR immunosequencing, statistical association of individual TCRs with disease status, and machine learning. A later analysis re-analyzed previously published TCR beta repertoires from several hundred donors and added high-resolution HLA genotyping to study TCR occurrence patterns. The later analysis used no new phenotypic data to find candidate immune exposures, relying instead on TCR beta sequences and their occurrence across donors. To decide whether each TCR beta V gene segment behaved as functional or pseudogenic, an earlier analysis of some 540 of the donors relied on high-throughput TCR beta sequencing. Donor age, sex, ethnicity and CMV serostatus were compiled together with the repertoire data. Genome-wide SNP genotypes for about three fifths of the 666 donors were used in a later genetic analysis, which treated that subset as a discovery cohort. All discovery cohort repertoires had been generated on a single sequencing platform. HLA typing included class I and class II loci at four-digit resolution. Typing coverage varied by locus: roughly 629-640 donors for A, B, C, DRB1 and DQB1; about 520 for DQA1; 600 to 610 for DPA1; roughly 450 for DPB1. Roughly 5 DR-DQ haplotypes were handled as single units for association and clustering, since linkage in the cohort was strong. Among some 400 genotyped donors of the cohort, an average of roughly 230,000 unique TCR beta nucleotide sequences was sequenced per donor, of which 15% to 20% were non-productive.

The cohort comprised some 680 healthy bone marrow donors. All cohort members were sampled while nominally healthy, although unrecorded immune exposures were likely present. The donor was CMV seropositive and belonged to the group of over 250 seropositive cohort members. A peripheral blood sample was provided by each donor, and peripheral blood mononuclear cells were used for TCR beta sequencing. Genomic DNA was extracted from the blood cell samples with the Qiagen DNeasy Blood Extraction Kit. Library prep was done by the immunoSEQ multiplex PCR assay. For the multiplex PCR, a mixture combining 60 forward primers for TCR Vbeta segments and 13 reverse primers for TCR Jbeta segments was used. The CDR3 region of rearranged TCR beta genes was amplified from genomic DNA by a multiplex PCR assay. Amplified TCR beta libraries were sequenced as 87-base-pair reads on the Illumina HiSeq System. As for the authors' bioinformatics: A later analysis tallied 80 million to 95 million unique TCR beta chains across the approximately 670 repertoires, and around 10 million of those chains were shared by two or more donors. A nearest-neighbor algorithm error-corrected the raw reads and collapsed the reads into unique sequences, merging closely related sequences to remove PCR and sequencing errors. To assign V, D and J gene segments, CDR3 sequences were aligned to IMGT reference sequences. Each retained sequence needed at least a six-nucleotide match to both a V gene segment and a J gene segment. A rearrangement counted as productive if the CDR3 had no stop codons and remained in frame with V and J, and every other rearrangement counted as non-productive. Following IMGT convention, CDR3 was defined as the stretch from the second conserved V-encoded cysteine to the conserved J-encoded phenylalanine. Sequences without an unambiguous match to a single V gene segment were excluded from the earlier analysis of 450 to 750 of the donors. In an earlier analysis of roughly 600 of the donors, a V segment was called functional when productive rearrangements were above 56.7%, and segregating when the standard deviation between donors exceeded 5%. A statistical classification framework was built to diagnose cytomegalovirus status from the catalog of TCR beta chain sequences. V and J gene assignment, in a later analysis, came from comparing TCR nucleotide sequences with IMGT/GENE-DB human TR gene sequences. Using the TCRdist pipeline, a later analysis assigned CDR3 sequences along with most-parsimonious VDJ recombination scenarios. A later analysis defined each TCR beta chain by its CDR3 amino acid sequence plus V-gene family, and excluded reads lacking a unique V-gene family. A later analysis removed several hundred highly shared, low-generation-probability nucleotide sequences to deal with suspected cross-contamination and a sequencing artifact. In a later analysis, a clonal expansion index for each public chain was calculated from normalized within-repertoire ranks of inferred template counts. A later analysis computed generation probabilities with a VDJ recombination model fitted to out-of-frame rearrangements, and checked the results against IGoR. In a later analysis, hypergeometric tests were used to score TCR-TCR, TCR-HLA and TCR-CMV co-occurrence, with a repertoire-size bias correction applied to TCR pairs. A later analysis estimated false discovery rates by permuting HLA or CMV assignments 20 times. In a later analysis, co-occurring TCRs were grouped using DBSCAN, and TCRdist sequence similarity was added for clustering within HLA-allele-positive subsets. Repertoires with fewer than 30,000 or more than 120,000 public chains were left out of co-occurrence clustering, as were four to six repertoires with anomalous nucleotide sharing. Sourced from immuneACCESS, this table was stored by TCRdb with only in-frame sequences that have V and J called. A share of the clones is absent; for the studies checked, an unresolved V gene accounts for under half, and the remainder has no known explanation. V, J and clone size derive from that table, while D and trimming were established from the DNA sequence. In this sample the table shows roughly 150,000 clones, more than 60% of which occur a single time. The top ten clonotypes cover around 11% of the sample.

Points the paper makes about the study in general: An earlier analysis of approximately 590 of the donors showed that most TCR beta V segments appeared in productive rearrangements either about 87% or about 30% of the time, which broadly matched IMGT annotations. Most TCR sequences were seen in very few donors, while some public TCRs were found in many individuals. Only TCR beta chains were sequenced in this cohort, and the absence of alpha or paired-chain data limited detectable features. CMV serostatus was the only immune exposure information available for the cohort. Compared with the roughly 600-donor mean, donors in an Asian-associated ancestry cluster had fewer N-insertions in productive TCRs, according to a later genetic analysis. The classifier was reported to diagnose cytomegalovirus status with high specificity and sensitivity in both the original and validation cohorts. A further reported finding was that TCR beta sequences accurately predicted the HLA-A and HLA-B alleles for most subjects in the first cohort. Roughly uniform sequencing depth across donors was assumed in presence/absence analyses, although this assumption may not hold. A cluster of highly shared sequence variants was judged likely to be a technical artifact of the sequencing pipeline. In vitro tests confirmed that a few of the cytomegalovirus-associated TCR beta chains recognize cytomegalovirus antigens. In a later analysis, most CMV-associated TCR beta chains were found to appear HLA-restricted, with HLA associations seemingly driven largely by CMV exposure. Linkage disequilibrium might explain the correlated functional status among segregating V segments, but an unknown experimental factor could not be excluded. A later analysis reported that several top co-occurrence clusters appeared linked to parvovirus B19, influenza, CMV and Epstein-Barr virus. A later genetic analysis associated a missense DCLRE1C variant with V-gene and J-gene trimming of TCR beta chains, and an independent cohort replicated the association. Around 16 rarely observed V segments, including chromosome 9 orphons, were excluded from the earlier analysis of almost 600 of the donors because counts were too low. In a later analysis, some 17,000 TCR beta sequences were associated with specific HLA alleles at a false discovery rate of 0.05. A later analysis found that TCR association rates varied across HLA loci, with DRB1 alleles showing the most associated TCRs and HLA-C alleles the fewest. The authors suggested that the approach could potentially be generalized to other disease states and immunological phenotypes. Because some donors lacked HLA typing at each locus, the association tests relied only on the typed subset. The study gave a list of some 150 TCR beta chains associated with cytomegalovirus. A later analysis found that HLA-associated TCR beta chains were more clonally expanded and had lower generation probabilities than equally common non-associated chains. Strong co-occurrence of HLA alleles, especially DR and DQ, made assigning TCR associations to individual alleles difficult. The 87-base-pair reads could not distinguish some IMGT-functional V segments, including TRBV6-2 and TRBV6-3, so those segments were excluded.

As concerns this clone: This receptor's antigen is unknown. No base-level quality is on record; no much larger clone is a single base apart.

Trimming removed 0 bases from V and 5 bases from J, leaving 5 bases between the germline ends. From the cysteine up to the phenylalanine, the CDR3 has a length of 12 residues. The read is trimmed to its CDR3 DNA, 36 bases read in frame from base 1. Sequences ENHRY (CDR1) and SYGVKD (CDR2) are obtained from the germline V gene. The source is a young man in good health and CMV-seropositive. The V and J segments used are TRBV10-3 and TRBJ2-7, with no reliable assignment of the D segment. Sequenced: PBMCs. CDR3 protein: CAISESAHEQYF. The base sequence is TGTGCCATCAGTGAGTCGGCCCACGAGCAGTACTTC.